The next 9 T cell receptor beta chains were all read from a single sample in a study of tumor-infiltrating lymphocytes in primary liver carcinoma. It was from roughly 20-30 mg of unsorted bulk tissue that RNA and DNA were co-extracted. With a constant-region primer, TCR beta cDNA was made from approximately 520 ng of total RNA. Slightly modified ARM-PCR with three nested multiplex PCR rounds yielded TCR beta libraries. In the first two PCR rounds, TRBV1-TRBV30 forward primers were paired with a C-beta reverse primer, and each round lasted approximately 9 cycles. TCRdb reprocessed the multiplex PCR reads via MiXCR and lists one record per CDR3 protein. The repertoire holds roughly 48,000 distinct CDR3 sequences, over 65% seen once, with more than 25% in the top ten. Source material: liver tumor tissue from sampling region 3. Subset in this sample: tumor region T3, left-lateral pole. These receptors all stem from a man aged 35-49 years with primary liver carcinoma and hepatitis B virus infection.

This clonotype was observed at least ten times. This sequence may be a read error, since a much larger clone differs from it by one base. The J gene is TRBJ1-3, the V gene TRBV4-2, with a possible D match to TRBD1 (5 bases). CDR1 is LGHNA and CDR2 is YNFKEQ in the germline V gene. The CDR3 contains 15 residues. CDR3 protein: CAGSQDGGSGNTIYF. The DNA for the CDR3 is TGTGCCGGCAGCCAAGATGGGGGCTCTGGAAACACCATATATTTT.

The sample holds one count of this clonotype. A read error may be the cause here, since a much bigger clone is one base away. The chain is built from TRBV5-1 and TRBJ2-1; D is undetermined. CDR3 length: 11 residues. Germline V lookup: CDR1 SGHRS, CDR2 YFSETQ. The CDR3 DNA follows: TGCGACAACAGCGAAACGGGCGAGCAGTTCTTC. It encodes CDNSETGEQFF.

As for this clonotype: A read error may explain this, as a much larger clone is one base away. The chain recombines TRBV6-6 with TRBJ2-7; 16 nucleotides line up with TRBD2. Germline V gene data show CDR1 as MNHNY and CDR2 as SVGAGI (reference sequence). The CDR3 consists of 18 residues. CDR3 amino acids: CASTYSQGLAGGLYEQYF. The CDR3 nucleotides are TGTGCCAGCACTTACTCGCAGGGACTAGCGGGAGGGCTCTACGAGCAGTACTTC.

Notes on this clonotype: A read error is possible here, since a much larger clone lies one base away. J is TRBJ1-4 and V is TRBV2, with D hard to call. CDR3 length: 13 amino acids. CDR1 and CDR2 from the germline V gene are SNHLY and FYNNEI. Here the CDR3 reads CTSSGPSREKLFF. The CDR3 coding sequence is TGTACCAGCAGCGGACCTTCGAGGGAAAAACTGTTTTTT. Looking up the rest from reference TRBV2 and TRBJ1-4 gives the full variable domain: EPEVTQTPSHQVTQMGQEVILRCVPISNHLYFYWYRQILGQKVEFLVSFYNNEISEKSEIFDDQFSVERPDGSNFTLKIRSTKLEDSAMYFCTSSGPSREKLFFGSGTQLSVL.

Ten or more counts support this clonotype. The CDR3 sequence is CASSSGQQTDTQYF. Here the CDR3 DNA reads TGCGCCAGCAGCTCCGGACAGCAGACAGATACGCAGTATTTT. V gene TRBV5-1 combines with J gene TRBJ2-3, with D possibly TRBD1 on 6 matching bases. Germline CDR1 SGHRS, CDR2 YFSETQ. V lost 3 bases, J lost 3 bases, and 11 bases lay in between. The CDR3 is made up of 14 amino acids.

The sample holds a few counts of this clonotype. The chain uses TRBV7-9 and TRBJ1-2; D perhaps matches TRBD1 (5 bases). V was clipped by 4 bases and J by 1 base, with 13 bases between them. Germline-derived CDR1 and CDR2 are SEHNR and FQNEAQ (reference sequence). The CDR3 runs to 15 residues. The CDR3 here is CASSSFDSINYGYTF. In DNA form, the CDR3 reads TGTGCCAGCAGCTCATTCGACAGTATTAACTATGGCTACACCTTC. The entire variable domain, with the rest obtained from reference TRBV7-9 and TRBJ1-2, is as follows: DTGVSQNPRHKITKRGQNVTFRCDPISEHNRLYWYRQTLGQGPEFLTYFQNEAQLEKSRLLSDRFSAERPKGSFSTLEIQRTEQGDSAMYLCASSSFDSINYGYTFGSGTRLTVV.

Turning to this clonotype: The junction and the germline gene differ at one end; a read error may be behind it. The rearrangement uses TRBV11-2 and TRBJ2-7; D gene unclear. CDR1 is SGHAT and CDR2 is FQNNGV in the germline V gene. The CDR3 is 14 residues long. CDR3 in amino acids: CAGSLTDNAYEQYF. The CDR3 DNA sequence: TGTGCCGGCAGCTTAACCGACAATGCCTACGAGCAGTACTTC. Combining the CDR3 with reference TRBV11-2 and TRBJ2-7 gives the whole variable domain EAGVAQSPRYKIIEKRQSVAFWCNPISGHATLYWYQQILGQGPKLLIQFQNNGVVDDSQLPKDRFSAERLKGVDSTLKIQPAKLEDSAVYLCAGSLTDNAYEQYFGPGTRLTVT.

By sample share, this clonotype is medium-sized (0.01 to 0.1%). The rearrangement joins TRBV6-2 or TRBV6-3 to TRBJ2-3; tentatively, D is TRBD1 or TRBD2 (5 bases each). CDR1 MNHEY and CDR2 SVGEGT come from the germline V gene. This CDR3 is 14 amino acids long. V was shortened by 2 bases and J by 2 bases, with 8 bases between the two germline ends. The CDR3 loop is CASSYPGTTDTQYF. Written as DNA, the CDR3 is TGTGCCAGCAGTTACCCGGGGACCACAGATACGCAGTATTTT.

This chain links TRBV11-2 with TRBJ1-5; D remains ambiguous. The last part of the DNA fits TRBJ2-3 better; the J call may be wrong. CDR3 length equals 14 residues. Germline loops: CDR1 SGHAT, CDR2 FQNNGV. The CDR3 region is CASSDLDIGQPQYF. The CDR3 DNA is TGTGCCAGCAGTGACCTAGACATAGGTCAGCCCCAGTATTTT.